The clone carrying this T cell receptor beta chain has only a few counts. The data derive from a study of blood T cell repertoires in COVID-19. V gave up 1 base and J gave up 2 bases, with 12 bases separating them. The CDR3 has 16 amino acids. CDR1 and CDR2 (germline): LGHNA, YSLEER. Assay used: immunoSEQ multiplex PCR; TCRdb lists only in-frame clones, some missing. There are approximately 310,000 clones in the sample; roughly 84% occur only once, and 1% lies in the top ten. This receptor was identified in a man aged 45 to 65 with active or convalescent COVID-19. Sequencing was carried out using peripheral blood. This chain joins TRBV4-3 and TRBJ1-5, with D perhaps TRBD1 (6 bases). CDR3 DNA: TGCGCCAGCAGCCAAGTTTGGCAGGGGCGCAATCAGCCCCAGCATTTT. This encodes CASSQVWQGRNQPQHF.